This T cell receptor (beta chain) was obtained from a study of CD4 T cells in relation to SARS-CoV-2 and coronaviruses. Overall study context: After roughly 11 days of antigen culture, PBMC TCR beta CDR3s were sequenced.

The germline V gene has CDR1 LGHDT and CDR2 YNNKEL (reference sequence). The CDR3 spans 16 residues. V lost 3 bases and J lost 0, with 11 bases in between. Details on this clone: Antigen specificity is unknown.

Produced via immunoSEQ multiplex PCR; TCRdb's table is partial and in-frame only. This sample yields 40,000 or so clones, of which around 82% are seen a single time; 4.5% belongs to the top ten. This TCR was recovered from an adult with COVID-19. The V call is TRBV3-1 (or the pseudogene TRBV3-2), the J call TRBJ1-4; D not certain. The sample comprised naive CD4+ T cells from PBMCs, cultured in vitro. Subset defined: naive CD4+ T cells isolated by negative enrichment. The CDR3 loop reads CASSHYQLATNEKLFF. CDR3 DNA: TGTGCCAGCAGCCATTACCAATTGGCAACTAATGAAAAACTGTTTTTT.